This entry is about one TCR beta chain. Its antigen is unknown. Within the sample, other DNA sequences also encode this same CDR3. Researchers reported sorting CD4+ naive, central memory, regulatory and stem cell-like memory cells via CD45RO/CCR7/CD25/CD127/CD95/CD27. The data originate from a study of beta chain features in type 1 diabetes. Broader study findings: The study found fewer insertions and more deletions at VDJ junctions in type 1 diabetes patients.

This CDR3 is 13 amino acids long. Per the germline V gene, CDR1 is LNHDA and CDR2 is SQIVND (reference sequence). V shed 3 bases and J shed 2 bases, with 5 bases lying between them. The sequenced template was cDNA made from the entire isolated RNA. Mean yield for stem cell-like memory T cell samples was approximately 1 million reads. TCRdb keeps only in-frame clones here, not all; method: immunoSEQ multiplex PCR. The sample has approximately 120,000 clones, about 40% seen once. The TCR sequence derives from a woman aged 18-30 years in good health. The sequenced sample was stem cell memory CD4+ T cells from blood. The V and J genes are TRBV19 and TRBJ1-5; D is unclear. The DNA of the CDR3 is TGTGCCAGTAGTATTCGGGGCAATCAGCCCCAGCATTTT. This codes for CASSIRGNQPQHF.